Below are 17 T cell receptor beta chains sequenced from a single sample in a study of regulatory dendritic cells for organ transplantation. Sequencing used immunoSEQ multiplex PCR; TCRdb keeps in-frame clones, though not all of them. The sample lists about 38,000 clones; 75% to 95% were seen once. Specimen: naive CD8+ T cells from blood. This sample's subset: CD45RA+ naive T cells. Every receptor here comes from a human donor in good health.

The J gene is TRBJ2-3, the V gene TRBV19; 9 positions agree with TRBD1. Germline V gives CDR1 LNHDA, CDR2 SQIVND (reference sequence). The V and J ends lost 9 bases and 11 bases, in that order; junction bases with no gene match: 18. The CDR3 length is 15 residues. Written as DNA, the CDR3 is TGTGCCAGGCGGGCCGGGACAGGGATTAGTTTAGGGCAGTATTTT. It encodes CARRAGTGISLGQYF.

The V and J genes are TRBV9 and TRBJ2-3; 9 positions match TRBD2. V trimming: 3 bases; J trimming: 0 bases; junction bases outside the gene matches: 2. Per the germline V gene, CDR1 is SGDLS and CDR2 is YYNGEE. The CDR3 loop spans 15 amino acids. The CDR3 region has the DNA TGTGCCAGCAGCGCGCTAGCGGGAAGCACAGATACGCAGTATTTT. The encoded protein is CASSALAGSTDTQYF.

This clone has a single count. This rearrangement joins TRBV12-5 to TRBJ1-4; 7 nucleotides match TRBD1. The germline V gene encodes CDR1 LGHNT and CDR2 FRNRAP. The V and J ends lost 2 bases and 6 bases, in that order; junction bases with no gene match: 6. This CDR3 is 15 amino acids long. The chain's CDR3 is CASGLRTGSYEKLFF. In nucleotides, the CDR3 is TGTGCTAGTGGTTTGAGGACAGGAAGCTATGAAAAACTGTTTTTT.

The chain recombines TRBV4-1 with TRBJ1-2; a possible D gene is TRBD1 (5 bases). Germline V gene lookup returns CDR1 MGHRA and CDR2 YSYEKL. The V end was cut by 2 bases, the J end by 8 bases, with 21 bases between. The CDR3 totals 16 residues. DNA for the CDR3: TGCGCCAGCAGCCAACTCAAAACGGGGGTTTCGGGAGGCTACACCTTC. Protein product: CASSQLKTGVSGGYTF.

Written as DNA, the CDR3 is TGTGCCAGCAGTTCCGGACTAAAGGCCACGGGTACGCAGTATTTT. This codes for CASSSGLKATGTQYF. This rearrangement joins TRBV27 to TRBJ2-3; TRBD2 is a possible D gene (6 bases). Trimming removed 4 bases from V and 8 bases from J, with 19 bases in between. CDR3 length: 15 amino acids. Germline assignment: CDR1 MNHEY and CDR2 SMNVEV (reference sequence).

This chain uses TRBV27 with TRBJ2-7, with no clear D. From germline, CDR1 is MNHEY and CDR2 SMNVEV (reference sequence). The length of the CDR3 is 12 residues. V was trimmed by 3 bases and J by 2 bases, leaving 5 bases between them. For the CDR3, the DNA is TGTGCCAGCAGTTTTGATCCCTACGAGCAGTACTTC. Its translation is CASSFDPYEQYF.

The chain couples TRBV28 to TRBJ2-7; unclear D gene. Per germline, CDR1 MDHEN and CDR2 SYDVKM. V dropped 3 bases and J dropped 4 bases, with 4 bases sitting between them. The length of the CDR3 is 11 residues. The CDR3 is CASSFRYEQYF. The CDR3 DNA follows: TGTGCCAGCAGTTTTAGGTACGAGCAGTACTTC.

CDR3 bases: TGTGCCAGCAAACCGACCGGGAACACTGAAGCTTTCTTT. Its translation is CASKPTGNTEAFF. The genes are TRBV7-9 and TRBJ1-1; D remains ambiguous. V lost 7 bases and J lost 1, with 10 bases in between. CDR3 length equals 13 residues. Germline CDR1 is SEHNR and CDR2 is FQNEAQ (reference sequence).

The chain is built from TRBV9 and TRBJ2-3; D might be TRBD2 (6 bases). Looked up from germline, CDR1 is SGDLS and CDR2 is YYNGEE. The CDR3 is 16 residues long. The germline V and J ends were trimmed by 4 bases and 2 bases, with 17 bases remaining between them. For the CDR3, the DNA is TGTGCCAGCAGCCCCTGGGGCGGACTAACCACAGATACGCAGTATTTT. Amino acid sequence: CASSPWGGLTTDTQYF.

The CDR3 DNA follows: TGCGCCAGCAGCCAATCTAATCGGCCCACACGCACAGATACGCAGTATTTT. Residues: CASSQSNRPTRTDTQYF. J is TRBJ2-3 and V is TRBV4-1; D is unclear. This CDR3 is 17 amino acids long. Trimming pared 2 bases from V and 1 base from J, leaving 16 bases between. Per the germline V gene, CDR1 is MGHRA and CDR2 is YSYEKL.

DNA of the CDR3: TGTGCCAGCAGTTACTCGACAGGAGCGGTGGACGAGCAGTACTTC. The encoded protein is CASSYSTGAVDEQYF. The J gene is TRBJ2-7, the V gene TRBV6-5; D is perhaps TRBD1 (6 bases). CDR3 length: 15 amino acids. V was clipped by 0 bases and J by 5 bases, with 14 bases between them. CDR1 MNHEY and CDR2 SVGAGI come from the germline V gene.

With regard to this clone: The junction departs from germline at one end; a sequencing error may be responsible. In DNA form, the CDR3 reads TGTGCTAGCAGTCGGGGACCGTACACCGGGGAGCTGTTTTTT. It specifies CASSRGPYTGELFF. V usage is TRBV7-7 and J usage is TRBJ2-2; either TRBD1 or TRBD2 may fit D (5 bases each). Germline assignment: CDR1 SSHAT and CDR2 FNYEAQ (reference sequence). This CDR3 is built from 14 residues. Combining the CDR3 with reference TRBV7-7 and TRBJ2-2 gives the whole variable domain GAGVSQSPRYKVTKRGQDVTLRCDPISSHATLYWYQQALGQGPEFLTYFNYEAQPDKSGLPSDRFSAERPEGSISTLTIQRTEQRDSAMYRCASSRGPYTGELFFGEGSRLTVL.

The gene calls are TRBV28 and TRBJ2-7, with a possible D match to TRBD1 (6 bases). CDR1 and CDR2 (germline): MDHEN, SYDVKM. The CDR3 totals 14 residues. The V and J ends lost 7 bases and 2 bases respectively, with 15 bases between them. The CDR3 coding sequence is TGTGCCAGCAACGAGGGCAGGGGAGCCTACGAGCAGTACTTC. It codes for CASNEGRGAYEQYF.

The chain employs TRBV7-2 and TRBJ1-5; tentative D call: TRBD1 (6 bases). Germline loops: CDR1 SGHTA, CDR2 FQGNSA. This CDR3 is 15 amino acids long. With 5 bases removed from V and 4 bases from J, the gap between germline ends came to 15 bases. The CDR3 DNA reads TGTGCCAGCAGCCAAGACAGGAGACCTAATCAGCCCCAGCATTTT. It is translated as CASSQDRRPNQPQHF. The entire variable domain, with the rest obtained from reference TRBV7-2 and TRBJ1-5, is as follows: GAGVSQSPSNKVTEKGKDVELRCDPISGHTALYWYRQSLGQGLEFLIYFQGNSAPDKSGLPSDRFSAERTGGSVSTLTIQRTQQEDSAVYLCASSQDRRPNQPQHFGDGTRLSIL.

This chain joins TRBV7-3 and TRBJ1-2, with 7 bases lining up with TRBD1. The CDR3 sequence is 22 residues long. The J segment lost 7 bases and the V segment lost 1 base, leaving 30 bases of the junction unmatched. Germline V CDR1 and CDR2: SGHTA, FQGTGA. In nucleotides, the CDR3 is TGTGCCAGCAGCTTAAATGGTGGATTGGGCGTGTATCGAGACAGGGACCCTTCTGGCTACACCTTC. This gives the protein CASSLNGGLGVYRDRDPSGYTF.

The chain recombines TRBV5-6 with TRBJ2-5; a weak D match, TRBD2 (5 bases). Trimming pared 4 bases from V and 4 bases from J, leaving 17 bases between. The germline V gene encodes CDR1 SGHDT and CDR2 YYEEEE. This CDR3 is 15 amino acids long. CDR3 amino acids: CASSTRGSGRETQYF. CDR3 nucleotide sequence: TGTGCCAGCAGCACCCGGGGTTCAGGACGAGAGACCCAGTACTTC.

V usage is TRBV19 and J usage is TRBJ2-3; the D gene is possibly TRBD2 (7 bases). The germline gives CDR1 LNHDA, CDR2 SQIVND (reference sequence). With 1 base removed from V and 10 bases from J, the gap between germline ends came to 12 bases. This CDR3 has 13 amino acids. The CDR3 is CASSIGGGGAQYF. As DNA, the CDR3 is TGTGCCAGTAGTATAGGAGGCGGGGGCGCGCAGTATTTT.